This TCR beta chain was identified during a study of CD8+CD57+ T cells in acquired aplastic anemia. Overall study results and limits: Patients did not significantly differ from controls in CD8+ Simpson's diversity.

With regard to this clonotype: Its antigen is unknown.

Genomic DNA was employed as the template in profiling TCR beta VDJ and CDR3. One entry per CDR3 protein results from TCRdb running MiXCR on the reads. Of about 190,000 distinct CDR3 sequences listed, over 60% are singletons. J was trimmed by 2 bases and V by 6 bases; bases with no gene match: 4. This CDR3 has 14 residues. Germline V gene sequence: CDR1 SQVTM, CDR2 ANQGSEA. What was sequenced was sorted CD4+, CD8+, or CD8+CD57+ T cells (not recorded which) from PBMCs. The rearrangement joins TRBV29-1 to TRBJ2-1, with 10 bases fitting TRBD1. The sequence derives from a human donor with severe aplastic anemia or a healthy control (not recorded which). The CDR3 DNA sequence: TGCAGCGTAGGACAGGGGGGGACCTACAATGAGCAGTTCTTC. Its protein is CSVGQGGTYNEQFF.